This TCR beta chain was captured in a study of identical twins. Findings of the study overall: Twins showed weaker excess sharing in their beta out-of-frame sequences.

TCRdb independently ran MiXCR on the 5' RACE reads; one entry per CDR3 protein. The table records 750,000 to 950,000 distinct CDR3 sequences, approximately 13% of them present only once. CDR1 MGHRA and CDR2 YSYEKL come from the germline V gene. Unmatched junction bases numbered 14, after V lost 2 bases and J lost 1 base. CDR3 size: 19 residues. This clonotype was observed at least ten times. Its cognate antigen is unknown. These data also featured in a second study, about yellow fever vaccine responses in identical twins.

The clonotype originates from a woman under 30 in good health. The rearrangement links TRBV4-1 to TRBJ2-4; 7 bases fit TRBD1. The sample was PBMCs. The CDR3 protein is CASSQIPGQTSFAKNIQYF. The DNA of the CDR3 is TGCGCCAGCAGCCAAATTCCGGGACAGACCTCTTTTGCCAAAAACATTCAGTACTTC.